This T cell receptor beta chain was sequenced in a study of blood T cell repertoires in COVID-19. About the study: Specimens from acute and convalescent COVID-19 originated in the United States, Italy and Spain.

Method: immunoSEQ multiplex PCR; TCRdb's copy keeps in-frame clones and lacks some. The data show fewer than 250,000 clones, approximately 90% seen once. The sample comprised peripheral blood. The TCR comes from a man aged 70-80 years with acute or convalescent COVID-19.

The CDR3 reads CASSPQGTYGYTF. The CDR3 DNA reads TGTGCCAGCAGCCCACAGGGCACCTATGGCTACACCTTC. The rearrangement links TRBV6-5 to TRBJ1-2, with a tentative D call TRBD1 (6 bases). The CDR3 covers 13 residues. CDR1 and CDR2 from the germline V gene are MNHEY and SVGAGI. Trimming pared 6 bases from V and 4 bases from J, leaving 12 bases between.